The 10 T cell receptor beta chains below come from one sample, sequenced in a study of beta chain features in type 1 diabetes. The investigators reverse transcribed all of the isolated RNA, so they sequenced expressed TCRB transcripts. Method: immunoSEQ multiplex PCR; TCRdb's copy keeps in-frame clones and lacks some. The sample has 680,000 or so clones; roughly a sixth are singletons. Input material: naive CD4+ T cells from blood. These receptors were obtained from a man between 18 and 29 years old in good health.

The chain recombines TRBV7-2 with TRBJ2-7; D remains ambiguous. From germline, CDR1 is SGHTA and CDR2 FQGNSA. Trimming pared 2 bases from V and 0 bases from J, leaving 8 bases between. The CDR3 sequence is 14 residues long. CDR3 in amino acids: CASSLQLPSYEQYF. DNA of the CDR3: TGTGCCAGCAGCTTACAACTGCCCTCCTACGAGCAGTACTTC.

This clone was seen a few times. CDR3 loop: CASSPDERVGETQYF. The CDR3 coding sequence is TGTGCCAGCAGCCCCGATGAGCGGGTAGGGGAGACCCAGTACTTC. The V call is TRBV9, the J call TRBJ2-5, with D possibly TRBD2 on 6 matching bases. CDR1 is SGDLS, CDR2 YYNGEE, per germline. CDR3 length: 15 amino acids. V lost 4 bases, J lost 5 bases, and 18 bases lay in between.

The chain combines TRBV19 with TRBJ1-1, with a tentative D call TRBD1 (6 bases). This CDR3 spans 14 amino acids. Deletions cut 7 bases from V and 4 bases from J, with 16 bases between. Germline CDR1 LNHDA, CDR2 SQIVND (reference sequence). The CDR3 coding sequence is TGTGCCAGTACCCCCAGGGGAACGGGCACTGAAGCTTTCTTT. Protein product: CASTPRGTGTEAFF.

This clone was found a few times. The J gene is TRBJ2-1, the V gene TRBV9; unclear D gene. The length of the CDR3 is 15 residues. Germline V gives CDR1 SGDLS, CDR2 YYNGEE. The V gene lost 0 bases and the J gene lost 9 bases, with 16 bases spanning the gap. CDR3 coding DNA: TGTGCCAGCAGCGTAGAGGCAGGTTTTTCGGTTGAGCAGTTCTTC. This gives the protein CASSVEAGFSVEQFF.

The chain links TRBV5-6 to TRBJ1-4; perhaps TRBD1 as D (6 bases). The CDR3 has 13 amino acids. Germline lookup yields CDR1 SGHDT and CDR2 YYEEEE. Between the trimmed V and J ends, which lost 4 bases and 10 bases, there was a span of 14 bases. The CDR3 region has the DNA TGTGCCAGCAGCCGGTACAGGGATCGAAAACTGTTTTTT. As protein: CASSRYRDRKLFF. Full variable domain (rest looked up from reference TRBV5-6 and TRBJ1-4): DAGVTQSPTHLIKTRGQQVTLRCSPKSGHDTVSWYQQALGQGPQFIFQYYEEEERQRGNFPDRFSGHQFPNYSSELNVNALLLGDSALYLCASSRYRDRKLFFGSGTQLSVL.

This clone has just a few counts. CDR3 in DNA: TGTGCCAGCAGCTTAACGGGAACAGGGGTTGCCGGGGAGCTGTTTTTT. Residues: CASSLTGTGVAGELFF. The rearrangement uses TRBV7-3 and TRBJ2-2; 7 nucleotides align to TRBD1. Germline trimming cut 0 bases from V and 6 bases from J; bases unmatched to any gene: 7. This CDR3 has 16 amino acids. Germline V gene lookup returns CDR1 SGHTA and CDR2 FQGTGA.

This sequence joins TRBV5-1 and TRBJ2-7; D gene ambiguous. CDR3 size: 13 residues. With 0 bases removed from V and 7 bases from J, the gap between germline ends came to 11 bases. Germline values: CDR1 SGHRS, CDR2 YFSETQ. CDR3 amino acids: CASSLGGGREQYF. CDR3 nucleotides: TGCGCCAGCAGCTTGGGTGGTGGACGTGAGCAGTACTTC.

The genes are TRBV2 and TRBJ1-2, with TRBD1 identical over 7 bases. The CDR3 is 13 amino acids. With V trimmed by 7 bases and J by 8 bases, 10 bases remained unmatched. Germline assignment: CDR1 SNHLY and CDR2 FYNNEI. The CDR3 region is CASTPGGLGGYTF. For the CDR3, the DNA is TGTGCCAGCACCCCAGGGGGGCTTGGGGGCTACACCTTC.

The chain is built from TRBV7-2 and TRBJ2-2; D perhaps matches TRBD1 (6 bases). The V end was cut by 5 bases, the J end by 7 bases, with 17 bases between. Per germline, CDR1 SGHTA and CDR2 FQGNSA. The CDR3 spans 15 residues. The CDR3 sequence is CASSPLVGADGELFF. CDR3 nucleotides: TGTGCCAGCAGCCCCTTAGTGGGGGCTGACGGGGAGCTGTTTTTT.

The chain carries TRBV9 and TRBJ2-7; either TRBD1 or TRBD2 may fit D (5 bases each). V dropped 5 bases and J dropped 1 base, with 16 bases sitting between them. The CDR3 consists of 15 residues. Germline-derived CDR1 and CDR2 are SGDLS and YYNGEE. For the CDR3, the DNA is TGTGCCAGCAGTTTAACGGGACCCTCTTCCTACGAGCAGTACTTC. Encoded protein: CASSLTGPSSYEQYF.